This T cell receptor beta chain was sequenced in a study of beta chain features in type 1 diabetes. Cells sorted by CD45RO/CCR7/CD25/CD127/CD95/CD27 comprised CD4+ naive, central memory, regulatory and stem cell-like memory cells. The length of the CDR3 is 15 residues. Per the germline V gene, CDR1 is SQVTM and CDR2 is ANQGSEA. Trimming cost V 7 bases and J 8 bases; bases outside gene matches: 18. This clone has more than one count but fewer than ten. Antigen unknown. All of the isolated RNA was reverse transcribed, so expressed TCRB transcripts were sequenced. The repertoire was sequenced with immunoSEQ multiplex PCR; TCRdb's copy has only in-frame clones and lacks some. Of 620,000 or so clones listed, around 16% were seen once; the top ten hold approximately 0.087%. Notes on the study in general: Any PCR bias toward short templates would affect both groups alike.

This sequence originates from a man aged 18 to 30 in good health. The specimen sequenced was naive CD4+ T cells from blood. The V and J genes are TRBV29-1 and TRBJ2-3; TRBD1 matches 7 bases. The DNA of the CDR3 is TGCAGCGCCCTCCCCCGGGACAGTGCCCGAGGTACGCAGTATTTT. Translation: CSALPRDSARGTQYF.